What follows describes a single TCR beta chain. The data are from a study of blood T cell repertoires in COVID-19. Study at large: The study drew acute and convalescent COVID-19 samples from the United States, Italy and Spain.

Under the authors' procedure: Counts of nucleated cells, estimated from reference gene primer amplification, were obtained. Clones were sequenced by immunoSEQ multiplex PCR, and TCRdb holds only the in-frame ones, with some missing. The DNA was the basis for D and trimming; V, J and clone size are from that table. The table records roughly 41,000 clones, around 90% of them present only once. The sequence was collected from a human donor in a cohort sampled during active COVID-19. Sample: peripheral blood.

CDR3 in amino acids: CASSLQGPPGANVLTF. CDR3 coding DNA: TGTGCCAGCTCACTACAGGGACCCCCTGGGGCCAACGTCCTGACTTTC. The V gene is TRBV18, the J gene TRBJ2-6; the D gene is possibly TRBD1 (6 bases). Trimming shortened V by 4 bases and J by 2 bases, and 12 bases separated the two germline ends. The CDR3 is made up of 16 amino acids. Per the germline V gene, CDR1 is KGHSH and CDR2 is LQKENI. The full variable domain, rest sourced from reference TRBV18 and TRBJ2-6, is NAGVMQNPRHLVRRRGQEARLRCSPMKGHSHVYWYRQLPEEGLKFMVYLQKENIIDESGMPKERFSAEFPKEGPSILRIQQVVRGDSAAYFCASSLQGPPGANVLTFGAGSRLTVL.